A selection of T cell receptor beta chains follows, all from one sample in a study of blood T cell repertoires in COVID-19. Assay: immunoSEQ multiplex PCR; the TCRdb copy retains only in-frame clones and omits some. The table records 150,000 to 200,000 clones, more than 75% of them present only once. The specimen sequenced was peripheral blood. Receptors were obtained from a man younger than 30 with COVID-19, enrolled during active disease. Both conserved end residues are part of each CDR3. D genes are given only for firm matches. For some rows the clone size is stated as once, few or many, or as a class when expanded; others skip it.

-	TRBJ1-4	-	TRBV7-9	CASSLIGLNEKLLF	TGTGCCAGCAGCTTAATTGGTTTAAATGAAAAACTGCTTTTT
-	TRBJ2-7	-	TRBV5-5	CASSLSSGWEQYF	TGTGCCAGCAGCTTGTCGTCAGGATGGGAGCAGTACTTC
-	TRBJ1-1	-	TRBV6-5	CASSYPVRGGEAFF	TGTGCCAGCAGTTACCCCGTCAGAGGGGGAGAAGCTTTCTTT
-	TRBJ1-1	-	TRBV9	CASSVEIRGVEAFF	TGTGCCAGCAGCGTAGAGATCAGGGGCGTTGAGGCTTTCTTT
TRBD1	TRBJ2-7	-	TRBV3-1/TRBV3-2	CASSHRQGSYEQYF	TGTGCCAGCAGCCATCGACAGGGTTCTTACGAGCAGTACTTC
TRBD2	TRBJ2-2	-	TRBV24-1	CATCPAPGLAGAGELFF	TGTGCCACCTGCCCAGCTCCGGGACTAGCGGGAGCCGGGGAGCTGTTTTTT
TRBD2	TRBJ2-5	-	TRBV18	CASSPLRAGGPETQYF	TGTGCCAGCTCGCCCCTCCGGGCGGGAGGGCCGGAGACCCAGTACTTC
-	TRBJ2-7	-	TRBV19	CASSISPSRTYEQYF	TGTGCCAGTAGTATATCCCCCAGCAGGACCTACGAGCAGTACTTC
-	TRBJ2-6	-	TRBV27	CASSPRIGAGANVLTF	TGTGCCAGCAGTCCCCGGATTGGGGCCGGGGCCAACGTCCTGACTTTC
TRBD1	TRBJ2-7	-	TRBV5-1	CASSLTGTGVREQYF	TGCGCCAGCAGCTTAACCGGGACAGGGGTTCGCGAGCAGTACTTC
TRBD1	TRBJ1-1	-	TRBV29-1	CSAFPGQGRNTEAFF	TGCAGCGCATTTCCGGGACAGGGCCGGAACACTGAAGCTTTCTTT
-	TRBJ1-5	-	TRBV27	CASSLGQHQPQHF	TGTGCCAGCAGTTTAGGACAGCATCAGCCCCAGCATTTT
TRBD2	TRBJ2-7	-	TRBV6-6	CASSSLREYPYEQYF	TGTGCCAGCAGTTCCCTGCGGGAGTACCCCTACGAGCAGTACTTC
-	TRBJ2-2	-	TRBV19	CASTPQGTGELFF	TGTGCCAGTACCCCTCAGGGGACCGGGGAGCTGTTTTTT
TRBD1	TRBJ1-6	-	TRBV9	CASSTHPGTGGSPLHF	TGTGCCAGCAGCACCCACCCCGGGACAGGGGGGTCACCCCTCCACTTT
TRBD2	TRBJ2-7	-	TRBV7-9	CASSPGTSLGEQYF	TGTGCCAGCAGCCCCGGGACTAGTTTAGGCGAGCAGTACTTC
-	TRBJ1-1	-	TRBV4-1	CASSFSRSPRNTEAFF	TGCGCCAGCAGCTTTTCGAGGAGCCCCAGGAACACTGAAGCTTTCTTT
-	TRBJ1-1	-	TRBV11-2	CASSLGAGAATEAFF	TGTGCCAGCAGCTTAGGGGCGGGGGCGGCCACTGAAGCTTTCTTT
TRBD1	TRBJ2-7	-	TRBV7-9	CASSQQGASIYEQYF	TGTGCCAGCAGCCAACAGGGGGCCTCAATTTACGAGCAGTACTTC
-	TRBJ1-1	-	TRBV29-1	CSVDTRYTEAFF	TGCAGCGTTGATACAAGATACACTGAAGCTTTCTTT
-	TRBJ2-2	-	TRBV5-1	CASRQGRDTGELFF	TGCGCCAGCAGGCAGGGGAGGGACACCGGGGAGCTGTTTTTT
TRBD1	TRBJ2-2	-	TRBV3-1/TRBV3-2	CASRLTGGHTGELFF	TGTGCCAGCAGACTCACAGGGGGCCACACCGGGGAGCTGTTTTTT
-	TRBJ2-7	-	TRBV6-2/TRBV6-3	CASSLALAEQYF	TGTGCCAGCAGCTTAGCACTAGCCGAGCAGTACTTC
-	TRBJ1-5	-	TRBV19	CASSIGYSNQPQHF	TGTGCCAGTAGTATAGGTTATAGCAATCAGCCCCAGCATTTT
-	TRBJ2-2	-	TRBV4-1	CASSQDQGLFGTGELFF	TGCGCCAGCAGCCAAGATCAGGGGCTCTTTGGTACCGGGGAGCTGTTTTTT
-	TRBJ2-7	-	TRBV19	CASSILPGGYEQYF	TGTGCCAGTAGTATCCTCCCAGGGGGGTACGAGCAGTACTTC
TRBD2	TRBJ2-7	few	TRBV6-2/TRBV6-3	CASSYRLAGSYEQYF	TGTGCCAGCAGTTACAGGCTAGCGGGAAGCTACGAGCAGTACTTC
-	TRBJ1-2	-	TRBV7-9	CASSLDDSKKGGYTF	TGTGCCAGCAGCTTAGACGACAGTAAAAAGGGTGGCTACACCTTC
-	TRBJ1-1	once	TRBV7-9	CASSSGLTRRNTEAFF	TGTGCCAGCAGCTCGGGACTGACGAGGCGGAACACTGAAGCTTTCTTT
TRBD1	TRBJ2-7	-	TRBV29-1	CSVEGQGLYEQYF	TGCAGCGTGGAGGGACAGGGTTTGTACGAGCAGTACTTC
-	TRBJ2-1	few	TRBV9	CASSPHGTPSYNEQFF	TGTGCCAGCAGCCCCCACGGGACTCCATCCTACAATGAGCAGTTCTTC
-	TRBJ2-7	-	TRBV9	CASSTGLPEGWQYF	TGTGCCAGCAGCACAGGACTACCGGAAGGTTGGCAGTACTTC
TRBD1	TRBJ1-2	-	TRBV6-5	CASRKQGWDGYTF	TGTGCCAGCAGAAAACAGGGGTGGGATGGCTACACCTTC
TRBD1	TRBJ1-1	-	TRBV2	CASRGQGAPTEAFF	TGTGCCAGCAGGGGACAGGGGGCGCCCACTGAAGCTTTCTTT
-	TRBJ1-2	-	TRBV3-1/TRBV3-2	CASSQDPSYNYGYTF	TGTGCCAGCAGCCAAGATCCCAGTTATAACTATGGCTACACCTTC
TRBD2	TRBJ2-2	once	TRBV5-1	CASSLAQTSGRLGELFF	TGCGCCAGCAGCTTGGCCCAGACTAGCGGGAGGCTCGGGGAGCTGTTTTTT
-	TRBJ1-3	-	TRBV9	CASSVDGSSGNTIYF	TGTGCCAGCAGCGTAGACGGTTCATCTGGAAACACCATATATTTT
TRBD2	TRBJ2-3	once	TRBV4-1	CASSQDPPSGRPDTQYF	TGCGCCAGCAGCCAAGATCCCCCTAGCGGGAGACCAGATACGCAGTATTTT
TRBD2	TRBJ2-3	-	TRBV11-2	CASSASAGASDTQYF	TGTGCCAGCAGCGCTTCTGCGGGAGCTTCGGATACGCAGTATTTT
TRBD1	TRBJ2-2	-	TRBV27	CASSWDSDSLTGELFF	TGTGCCAGCAGTTGGGACAGCGACTCCCTCACCGGGGAGCTGTTTTTT